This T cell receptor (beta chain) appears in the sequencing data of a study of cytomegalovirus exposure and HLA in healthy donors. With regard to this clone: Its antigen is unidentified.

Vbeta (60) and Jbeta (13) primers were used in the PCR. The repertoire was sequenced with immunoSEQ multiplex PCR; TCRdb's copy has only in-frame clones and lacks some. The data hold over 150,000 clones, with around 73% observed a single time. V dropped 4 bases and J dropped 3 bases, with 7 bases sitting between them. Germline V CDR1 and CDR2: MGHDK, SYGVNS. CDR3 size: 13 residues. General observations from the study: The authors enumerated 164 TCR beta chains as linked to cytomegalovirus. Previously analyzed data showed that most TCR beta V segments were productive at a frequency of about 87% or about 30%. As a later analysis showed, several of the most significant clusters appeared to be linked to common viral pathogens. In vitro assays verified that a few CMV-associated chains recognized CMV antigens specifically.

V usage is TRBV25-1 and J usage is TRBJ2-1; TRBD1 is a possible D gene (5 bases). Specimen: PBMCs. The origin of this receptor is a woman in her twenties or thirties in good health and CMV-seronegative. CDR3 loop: CASSGTGYNEQFF. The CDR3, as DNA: TGTGCCAGCAGTGGAACAGGCTACAATGAGCAGTTCTTC.